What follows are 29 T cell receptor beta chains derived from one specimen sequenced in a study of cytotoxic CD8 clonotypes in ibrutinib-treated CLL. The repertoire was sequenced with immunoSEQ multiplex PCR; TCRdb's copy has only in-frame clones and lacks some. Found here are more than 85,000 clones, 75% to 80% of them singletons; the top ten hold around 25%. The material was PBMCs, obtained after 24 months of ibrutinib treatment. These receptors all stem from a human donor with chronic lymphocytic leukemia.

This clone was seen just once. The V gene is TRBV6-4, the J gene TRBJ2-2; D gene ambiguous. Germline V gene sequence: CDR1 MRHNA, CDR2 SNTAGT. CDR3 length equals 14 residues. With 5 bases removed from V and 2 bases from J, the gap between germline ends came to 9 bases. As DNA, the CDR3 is TGTGCCAGCAGTTTTTCTCTCAACACCGGGGAGCTGTTTTTT. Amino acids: CASSFSLNTGELFF.

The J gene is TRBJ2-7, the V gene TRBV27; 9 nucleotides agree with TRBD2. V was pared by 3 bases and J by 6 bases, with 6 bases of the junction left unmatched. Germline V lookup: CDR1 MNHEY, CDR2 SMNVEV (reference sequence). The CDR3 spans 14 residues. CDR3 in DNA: TGTGCCAGCAGTTTGGAACTAGCGGGCGGCGAGCAGTACTTC. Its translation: CASSLELAGGEQYF.

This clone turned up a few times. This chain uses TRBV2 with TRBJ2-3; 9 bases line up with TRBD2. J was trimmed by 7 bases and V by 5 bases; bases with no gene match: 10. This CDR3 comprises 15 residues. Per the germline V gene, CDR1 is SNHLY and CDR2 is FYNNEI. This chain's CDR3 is CASSRRREGLNTQYF. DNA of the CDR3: TGTGCCAGCAGTCGTCGGCGGGAGGGCCTAAATACGCAGTATTTT. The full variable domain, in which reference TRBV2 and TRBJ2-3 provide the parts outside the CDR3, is EPEVTQTPSHQVTQMGQEVILRCVPISNHLYFYWYRQILGQKVEFLVSFYNNEISEKSEIFDDQFSVERPDGSNFTLKIRSTKLEDSAMYFCASSRRREGLNTQYFGPGTRLTVL.

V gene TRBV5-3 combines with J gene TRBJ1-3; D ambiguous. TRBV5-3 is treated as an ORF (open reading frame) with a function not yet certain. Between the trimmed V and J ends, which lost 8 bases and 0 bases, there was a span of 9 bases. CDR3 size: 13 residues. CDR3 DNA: TGTGCCAGCAGCGTTCCCTCTGGAAACACCATATATTTT. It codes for CASSVPSGNTIYF.

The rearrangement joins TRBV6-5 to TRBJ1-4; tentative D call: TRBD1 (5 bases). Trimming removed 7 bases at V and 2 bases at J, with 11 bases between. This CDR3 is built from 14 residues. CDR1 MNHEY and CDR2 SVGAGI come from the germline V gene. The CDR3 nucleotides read TGTGCCAGCAAGTTGGCAGGGACTAATGAAAAACTGTTTTTT. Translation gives CASKLAGTNEKLFF.

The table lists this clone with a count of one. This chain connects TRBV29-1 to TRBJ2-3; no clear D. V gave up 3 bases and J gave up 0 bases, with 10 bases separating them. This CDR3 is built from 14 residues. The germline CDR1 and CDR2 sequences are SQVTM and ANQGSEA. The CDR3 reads CSVDSRGSTDTQYF. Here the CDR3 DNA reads TGCAGCGTTGATTCTCGCGGCAGCACAGATACGCAGTATTTT.

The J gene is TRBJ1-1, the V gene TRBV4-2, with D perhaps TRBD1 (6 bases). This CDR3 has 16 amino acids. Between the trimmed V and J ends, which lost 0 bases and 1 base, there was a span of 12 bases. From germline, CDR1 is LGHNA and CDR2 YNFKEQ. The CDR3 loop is CASSQDWGAANTEAFF. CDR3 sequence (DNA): TGTGCCAGCAGCCAAGATTGGGGGGCTGCGAACACTGAAGCTTTCTTT.

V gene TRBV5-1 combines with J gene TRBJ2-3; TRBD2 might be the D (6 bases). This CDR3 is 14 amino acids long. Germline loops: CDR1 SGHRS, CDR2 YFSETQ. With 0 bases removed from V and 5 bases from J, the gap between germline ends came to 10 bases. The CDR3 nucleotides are TGCGCCAGCAGCTTGGCCTTGGGGGGAGATACGCAGTATTTT. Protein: CASSLALGGDTQYF.

CDR3 coding DNA: TGCAGCGTTGAATCAGGGGACAATCAGCCCCAGCATTTT. Translation gives CSVESGDNQPQHF. V usage is TRBV29-1 and J usage is TRBJ1-5; D might be TRBD1 (6 bases). The CDR3 totals 13 residues. V gave up 2 bases and J gave up 3 bases, with 8 bases separating them. Germline V gives CDR1 SQVTM, CDR2 ANQGSEA.

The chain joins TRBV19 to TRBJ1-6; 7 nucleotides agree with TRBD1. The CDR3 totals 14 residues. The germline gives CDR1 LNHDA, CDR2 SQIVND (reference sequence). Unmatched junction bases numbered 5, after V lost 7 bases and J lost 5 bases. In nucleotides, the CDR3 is TGTGCCAGTATGGAGGGGGCCAATAATTCACCCCTCCACTTT. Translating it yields CASMEGANNSPLHF.

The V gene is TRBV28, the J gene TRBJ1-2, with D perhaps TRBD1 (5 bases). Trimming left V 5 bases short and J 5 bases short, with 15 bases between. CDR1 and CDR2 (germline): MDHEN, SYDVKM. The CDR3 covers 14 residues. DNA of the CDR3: TGTGCCAGCAGTATACCGACAGATACGTATGGCTACACCTTC. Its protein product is CASSIPTDTYGYTF.

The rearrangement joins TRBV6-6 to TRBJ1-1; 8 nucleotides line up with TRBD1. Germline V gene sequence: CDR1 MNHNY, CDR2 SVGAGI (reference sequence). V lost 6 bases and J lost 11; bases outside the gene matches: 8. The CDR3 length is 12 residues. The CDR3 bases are TGTGCCAGCAGCCCCCGACAGGGGAAGGCTTTCTTT. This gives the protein CASSPRQGKAFF.

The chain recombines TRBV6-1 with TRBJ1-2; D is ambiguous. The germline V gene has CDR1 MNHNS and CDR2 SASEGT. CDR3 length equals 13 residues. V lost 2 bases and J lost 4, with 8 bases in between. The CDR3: CASSEQVGYGYTF. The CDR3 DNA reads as TGTGCCAGCAGTGAACAGGTGGGCTATGGCTACACCTTC.

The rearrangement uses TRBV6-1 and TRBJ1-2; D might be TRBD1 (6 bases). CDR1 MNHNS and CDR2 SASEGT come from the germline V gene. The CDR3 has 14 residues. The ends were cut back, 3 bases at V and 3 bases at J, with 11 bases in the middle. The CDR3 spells CASSDQGIHYGYTF. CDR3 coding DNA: TGTGCCAGCAGTGACCAGGGGATTCACTATGGCTACACCTTC.

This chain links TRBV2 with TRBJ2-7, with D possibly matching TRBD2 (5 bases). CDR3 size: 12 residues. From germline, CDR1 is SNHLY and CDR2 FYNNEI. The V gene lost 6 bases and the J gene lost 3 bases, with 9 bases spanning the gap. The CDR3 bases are TGTGCCAGCAGCGGGGAGTTCTACGAGCAGTACTTC. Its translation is CASSGEFYEQYF.

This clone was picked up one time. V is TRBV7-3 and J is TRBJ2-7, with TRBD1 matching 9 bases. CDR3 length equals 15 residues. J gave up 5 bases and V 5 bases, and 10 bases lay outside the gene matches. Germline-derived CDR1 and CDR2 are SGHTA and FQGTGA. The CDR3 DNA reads TGTGCCAGCAGCACCACCGGGACAGGGCTCCACGAGCAGTACTTC. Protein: CASSTTGTGLHEQYF. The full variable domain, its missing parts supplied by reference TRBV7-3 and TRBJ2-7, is GAGVSQTPSNKVTEKGKYVELRCDPISGHTALYWYRQSLGQGPEFLIYFQGTGAADDSGLPNDRFFAVRPEGSVSTLKIQRTERGDSAVYLCASSTTGTGLHEQYFGPGTRLTVT.

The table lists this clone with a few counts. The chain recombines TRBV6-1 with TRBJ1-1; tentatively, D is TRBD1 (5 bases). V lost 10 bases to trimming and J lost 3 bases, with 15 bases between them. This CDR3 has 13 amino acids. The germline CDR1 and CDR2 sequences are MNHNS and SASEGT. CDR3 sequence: CATWGRSYTEAFF. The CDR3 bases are TGTGCCACCTGGGGCCGCTCTTACACTGAAGCTTTCTTT.

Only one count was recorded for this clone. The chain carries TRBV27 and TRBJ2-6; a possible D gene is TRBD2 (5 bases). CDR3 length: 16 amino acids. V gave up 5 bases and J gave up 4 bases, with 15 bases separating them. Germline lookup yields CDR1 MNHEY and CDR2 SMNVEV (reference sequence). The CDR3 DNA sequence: TGTGCCAGCAGTCTCCGTACGGGGAACGGGGCCAACGTCCTGACTTTC. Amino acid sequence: CASSLRTGNGANVLTF. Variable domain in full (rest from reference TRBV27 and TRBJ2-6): EAQVTQNPRYLITVTGKKLTVTCSQNMNHEYMSWYRQDPGLGLRQIYYSMNVEVTDKGDVPEGYKVSRKEKRNFPLILESPSPNQTSLYFCASSLRTGNGANVLTFGAGSRLTVL.

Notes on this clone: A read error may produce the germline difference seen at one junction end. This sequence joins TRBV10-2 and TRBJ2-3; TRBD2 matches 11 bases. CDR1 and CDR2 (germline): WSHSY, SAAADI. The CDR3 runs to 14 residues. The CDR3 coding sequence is TGTGCCAGCAGTCTAGCGGGAGGCAAAGATACGCAGTATTTT. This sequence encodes CASSLAGGKDTQYF.

CDR3 DNA: TGTGCCAGCAGCTTAAGTAGTCCCGGGTTGGTCAAGCGGGACAATGAGCAGTTCTTC. Encoded protein: CASSLSSPGLVKRDNEQFF. The chain employs TRBV7-6 and TRBJ2-1, with a possible D match to TRBD2 (6 bases). The CDR3 totals 19 residues. Between the trimmed V and J ends, which lost 2 bases and 5 bases, there was a span of 25 bases. The germline V gene has CDR1 SGHVS and CDR2 FNYEAQ.

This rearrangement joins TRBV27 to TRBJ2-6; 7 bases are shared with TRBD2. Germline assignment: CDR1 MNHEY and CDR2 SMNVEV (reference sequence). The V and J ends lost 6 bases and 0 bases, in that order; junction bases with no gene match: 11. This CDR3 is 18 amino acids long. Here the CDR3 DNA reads TGTGCCAGCAGGACCGGGGGGACGGTACACTCTGGGGCCAACGTCCTGACTTTC. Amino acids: CASRTGGTVHSGANVLTF.

The CDR3: CASSLQGLNTEAFF. The CDR3 region has the DNA TGTGCCAGCAGTTTACAGGGATTGAACACTGAAGCTTTCTTT. The chain links TRBV2 to TRBJ1-1; a possible D gene is TRBD1 (6 bases). The length of the CDR3 is 14 residues. Germline values: CDR1 SNHLY, CDR2 FYNNEI. Trimming cost V 5 bases and J 0 bases, with 10 bases left between them.

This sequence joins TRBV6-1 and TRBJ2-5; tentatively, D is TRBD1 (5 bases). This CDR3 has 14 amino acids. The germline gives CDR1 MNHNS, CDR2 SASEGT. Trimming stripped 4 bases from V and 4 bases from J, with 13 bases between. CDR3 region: CASSAGRVGETQYF. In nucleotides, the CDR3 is TGTGCCAGCAGTGCCGGCAGGGTCGGAGAGACCCAGTACTTC.

The CDR3 sequence: CASSYSMRGRTDTQYF. Here the CDR3 DNA reads TGTGCCAGCAGTTACTCGATGCGGGGGCGCACAGATACGCAGTATTTT. The V gene is TRBV6-5, the J gene TRBJ2-3; the D gene is possibly TRBD2 (7 bases). V lost 0 bases to trimming and J lost 1 base, with 11 bases between them. Germline lookup yields CDR1 MNHEY and CDR2 SVGAGI. CDR3 size: 16 residues.

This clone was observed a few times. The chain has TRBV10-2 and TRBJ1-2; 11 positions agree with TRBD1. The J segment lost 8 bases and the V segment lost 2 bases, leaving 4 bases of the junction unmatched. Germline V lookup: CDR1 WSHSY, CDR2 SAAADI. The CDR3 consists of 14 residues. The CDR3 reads CASSEPWTGGGYTF. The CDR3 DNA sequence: TGCGCCAGCAGTGAGCCGTGGACAGGGGGCGGCTACACCTTC.

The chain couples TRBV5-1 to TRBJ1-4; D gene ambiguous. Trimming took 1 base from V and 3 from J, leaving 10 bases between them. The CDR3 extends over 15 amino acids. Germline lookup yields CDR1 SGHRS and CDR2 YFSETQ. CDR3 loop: CASSLWAAPNEKLFF. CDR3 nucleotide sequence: TGCGCCAGCAGCTTGTGGGCAGCTCCTAATGAAAAACTGTTTTTT.

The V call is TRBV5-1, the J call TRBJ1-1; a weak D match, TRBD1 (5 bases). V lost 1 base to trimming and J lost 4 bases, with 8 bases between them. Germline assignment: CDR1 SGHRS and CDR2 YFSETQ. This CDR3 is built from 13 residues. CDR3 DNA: TGCGCCAGCAGCTTGTGGGGGAGCACTGAAGCTTTCTTT. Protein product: CASSLWGSTEAFF.

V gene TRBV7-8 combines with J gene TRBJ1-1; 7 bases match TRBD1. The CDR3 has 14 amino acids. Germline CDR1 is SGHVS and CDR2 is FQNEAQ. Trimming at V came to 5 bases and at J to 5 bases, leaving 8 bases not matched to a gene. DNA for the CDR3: TGTGCCAGCAGCACCAACACAGGGGTGACTGAAGCTTTCTTT. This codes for CASSTNTGVTEAFF.

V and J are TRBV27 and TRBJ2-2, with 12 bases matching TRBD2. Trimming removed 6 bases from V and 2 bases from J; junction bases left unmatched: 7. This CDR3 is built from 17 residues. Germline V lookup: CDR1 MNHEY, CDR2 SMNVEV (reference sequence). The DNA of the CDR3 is TGTGCCAGCAGACGGACTAGCGGGAATCTCAACACCGGGGAGCTGTTTTTT. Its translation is CASRRTSGNLNTGELFF.